The sequence of this T cell receptor beta chain was determined in a study of human thymus T cells. Overall study findings and caveats: Across thymic and blood repertoires, the usage of V and J genes appeared to be biased.

Having surgery to correct congenital heart defects, healthy Finnish infants acted as the donors. Genomic DNA was extracted from every available blood leukocyte. The CDR3 contains 12 residues. Looked up from germline, CDR1 is SGHRS and CDR2 is YFSETQ. Trimming left V 1 base short and J 4 bases short, with 6 bases between. In the case of this clone: Its antigen is unknown.

Clones were read by immunoSEQ multiplex PCR, and TCRdb kept only the in-frame ones, dropping some. Counted here are approximately 46,000 clones, 95% occurring once; the ten biggest clones make up around 0.2%. This sequence was found in a girl under two years old with a congenital heart defect but otherwise immunologically healthy. The rearrangement joins TRBV5-1 to TRBJ2-7; a weak D match, TRBD1 (5 bases). Sample: blood. This CDR3 reads CASSLSGYEQYF. In nucleotides, the CDR3 is TGCGCCAGCAGCTTGTCAGGGTACGAGCAGTACTTC.